The entry below describes one T cell receptor (beta chain). Germline V lookup: CDR1 MNHEY, CDR2 SMNVEV (reference sequence). The CDR3 loop spans 15 amino acids. V lost 3 bases, J lost 3 bases, and 4 bases stayed unmatched. Original methodology: Amplification of reference gene primers provided the estimated nucleated cell counts. Assay used: immunoSEQ multiplex PCR; TCRdb lists only in-frame clones, some missing. The V and J calls and clone size were taken over from that table, and D and trimming were inferred from the DNA. This sample has roughly 300,000 clones, with around 84% found just once. This sample stems from a study of blood T cell repertoires in COVID-19. In the study overall: Donors in the United States, Italy and Spain gave samples during acute or convalescent COVID-19. T cells, B-cell-depleted T cells, or PBMCs supplied cDNA or gDNA.

The Seattle site enrolled patients during active infection and followed them longitudinally. Sequenced sample: peripheral blood. The TCR sequence derives from a human donor with COVID-19, enrolled during active disease. The donor label of this sample is uncertain. The chain is built from TRBV27 and TRBJ2-3, with 9 nucleotides matching TRBD1. The CDR3 DNA reads TGTGCCAGCAGTTTCCCGACAGGGGGTACAGATACGCAGTATTTT. Its protein product is CASSFPTGGTDTQYF.